The entry below gives a single T cell receptor (beta chain) sequence along with its context. What it binds is unknown. J was trimmed by 0 bases and V by 4 bases; bases with no gene match: 6. The V gene's germline CDR1 is MRHNA and CDR2 SNTAGT. The CDR3 has 16 amino acids. Libraries were prepared by immunoSEQ multiplex PCR; TCRdb keeps only in-frame clonotypes and omits some of them. The sample shows 14,000 to 15,000 clones, around 80% of them seen only once. The record originates from a study of T cells in tumors after PD-1 blockade. Study overall: Treatment was either pembrolizumab 200 mg every 3 weeks or cemiplimab 350 mg every 2 weeks. Some patients also took daily vismodegib 150 mg during anti-PD-1 treatment.

Study observations and caveats: Blood contained about 40% of the tumor's TCR clonotypes.

The V gene is TRBV6-4, the J gene TRBJ2-3, with TRBD2 matching over 8 bases. The sequence was collected from a human donor with basal cell carcinoma. The input for sequencing was PBMCs, taken after anti-PD-1 treatment. CDR3 bases: TGTGCCAGCAGTGTTGCGGGGGGTGCTAGCACAGATACGCAGTATTTT. Protein sequence: CASSVAGGASTDTQYF.